This entry concerns a single TCR beta chain. This specimen belongs to a study of blood T cell repertoires in COVID-19. Study-level background: T cells, B-cell-depleted T cells, or PBMCs supplied cDNA or gDNA.

The protocol was immunoSEQ multiplex PCR, while the TCRdb copy is restricted to in-frame clones and leaves out a portion. The sample has tens of thousands of clones; 65% to 85% are singletons. The CDR3 is 15 residues long. CDR1 is SQVTM, CDR2 ANQGSEA, per germline. V shed 7 bases and J 0 bases; nucleotides not matched to a gene: 9. Input material: peripheral blood. The origin of this receptor is a human donor in a cohort sampled during active COVID-19. This chain joins TRBV29-1 and TRBJ2-3; 8 positions match TRBD1. CDR3 loop: CSARQGSTSTDTQYF. The CDR3 DNA is TGCAGCGCGAGACAGGGGAGCACGAGCACAGATACGCAGTATTTT.